This passage covers 10 T cell receptor beta chains from one sample sequenced in a study of OX40 agonist ivuxolimab in advanced cancers. Using immunoSEQ multiplex PCR, the repertoire was profiled, and TCRdb retains in-frame clones only, with some absent. Here the sample spans 25,000 to 35,000 clones, 84% being singletons. Sequenced here: CD4+ or CD8+ T cells sorted from blood, sampled in a trial of the OX40 agonist ivuxolimab. All receptors derive from an adult with an advanced solid tumor such as melanoma, head and neck, liver or kidney cancer.

The rearrangement links TRBV7-3 to TRBJ2-1; the D gene is possibly TRBD2 (6 bases). The V end was cut by 1 base, the J end by 5 bases, with 9 bases between. CDR1 SGHTA and CDR2 FQGTGA come from the germline V gene. The CDR3 runs to 14 residues. The CDR3 sequence: CASSLIGGNNEQFF. The CDR3 DNA sequence: TGTGCCAGCAGCTTAATCGGGGGTAACAATGAGCAGTTCTTC.

The V call is TRBV2, the J call TRBJ2-3; 7 bases fit TRBD2. V shed 9 bases, J shed 1 base, and the junction held 10 bases outside the gene matches. The germline CDR1 and CDR2 sequences are SNHLY and FYNNEI. The CDR3 extends over 15 amino acids. DNA of the CDR3: TGTGCCAGAACCCCGGGACTAATGGGCACAGATACGCAGTATTTT. Residues: CARTPGLMGTDTQYF.

The genes are TRBV7-8 and TRBJ2-2; D is uncertain. The ends were cut back, 2 bases at V and 1 base at J, with 5 bases in the middle. Germline V gene sequence: CDR1 SGHVS, CDR2 FQNEAQ. This CDR3 spans 14 amino acids. The CDR3 DNA is TGTGCCAGCAGCTTATTGGGGAACACCGGGGAGCTGTTTTTT. Its protein is CASSLLGNTGELFF.

The rearrangement uses TRBV4-1 and TRBJ2-2, with D perhaps matching TRBD2 (6 bases). V lost 8 bases, J lost 7 bases, and 14 bases lay in between. Germline lookup yields CDR1 MGHRA and CDR2 YSYEKL. The CDR3 runs to 13 residues. The CDR3 is CASAGLWGGELFF. CDR3 coding DNA: TGCGCCAGCGCGGGGCTCTGGGGCGGGGAGCTGTTTTTT.

This chain uses TRBV13 with TRBJ2-1; TRBD1 matches at 12 bases. With V trimmed by 5 bases and J by 5 bases, 10 bases remained unmatched. Germline lookup yields CDR1 PRHDT and CDR2 FYEKMQ (reference sequence). The CDR3 loop spans 17 amino acids. The CDR3 DNA is TGTGCCAGCAGCCCAAACCCGGGACAGGGGGCCCACAATGAGCAGTTCTTC. The encoded protein is CASSPNPGQGAHNEQFF.

The chain recombines TRBV7-9 with TRBJ1-1; no clear D gene. With 4 bases removed from V and 1 base from J, the gap between germline ends came to 13 bases. This CDR3 is 15 amino acids long. Germline CDR1 SEHNR, CDR2 FQNEAQ (reference sequence). CDR3 amino acids: CASSSPEGWNTEAFF. CDR3 sequence (DNA): TGTGCCAGCAGCTCTCCTGAGGGCTGGAACACTGAAGCTTTCTTT.

This sequence joins TRBV30 and TRBJ2-3; a weak D match, TRBD1 (6 bases). CDR1 GTSNPN and CDR2 SVGIG come from the germline V gene (reference sequence). This CDR3 has 13 amino acids. V lost 7 bases and J 4 bases, leaving 15 bases between the germline ends. CDR3: CAFIQGAADTQYF. DNA of the CDR3: TGTGCCTTTATACAGGGAGCAGCAGATACGCAGTATTTT.

The chain carries TRBV4-1 and TRBJ1-1; D unresolved. Germline V gene lookup returns CDR1 MGHRA and CDR2 YSYEKL. Trimming removed 3 bases from V and 1 base from J, with 9 bases in between. The CDR3 extends over 14 amino acids. CDR3 in amino acids: CASSQVWENTEAFF. CDR3 coding DNA: TGCGCCAGCAGCCAGGTTTGGGAGAACACTGAAGCTTTCTTT.

This clone was recorded only once. The chain has TRBV7-9 and TRBJ2-5, with 7 bases that match TRBD1. Germline V gene sequence: CDR1 SEHNR, CDR2 FQNEAQ (reference sequence). The CDR3 totals 15 residues. V shed 4 bases and J 4 bases; nucleotides not matched to a gene: 9. In DNA, the CDR3 is TGTGCCAGCAGCTCCAAGAGACAGGGTCGAGAGACCCAGTACTTC. Protein: CASSSKRQGRETQYF.

The chain combines TRBV19 with TRBJ2-1; 15 nucleotides line up with TRBD2. Unmatched junction bases numbered 2, after V lost 4 bases and J lost 4 bases. This CDR3 contains 16 residues. Germline CDR1 is LNHDA and CDR2 is SQIVND (reference sequence). As DNA, the CDR3 is TGTGCCAGTAGTAGGGGACTAGCGGGAGGTTACAATGAGCAGTTCTTC. Its protein is CASSRGLAGGYNEQFF.